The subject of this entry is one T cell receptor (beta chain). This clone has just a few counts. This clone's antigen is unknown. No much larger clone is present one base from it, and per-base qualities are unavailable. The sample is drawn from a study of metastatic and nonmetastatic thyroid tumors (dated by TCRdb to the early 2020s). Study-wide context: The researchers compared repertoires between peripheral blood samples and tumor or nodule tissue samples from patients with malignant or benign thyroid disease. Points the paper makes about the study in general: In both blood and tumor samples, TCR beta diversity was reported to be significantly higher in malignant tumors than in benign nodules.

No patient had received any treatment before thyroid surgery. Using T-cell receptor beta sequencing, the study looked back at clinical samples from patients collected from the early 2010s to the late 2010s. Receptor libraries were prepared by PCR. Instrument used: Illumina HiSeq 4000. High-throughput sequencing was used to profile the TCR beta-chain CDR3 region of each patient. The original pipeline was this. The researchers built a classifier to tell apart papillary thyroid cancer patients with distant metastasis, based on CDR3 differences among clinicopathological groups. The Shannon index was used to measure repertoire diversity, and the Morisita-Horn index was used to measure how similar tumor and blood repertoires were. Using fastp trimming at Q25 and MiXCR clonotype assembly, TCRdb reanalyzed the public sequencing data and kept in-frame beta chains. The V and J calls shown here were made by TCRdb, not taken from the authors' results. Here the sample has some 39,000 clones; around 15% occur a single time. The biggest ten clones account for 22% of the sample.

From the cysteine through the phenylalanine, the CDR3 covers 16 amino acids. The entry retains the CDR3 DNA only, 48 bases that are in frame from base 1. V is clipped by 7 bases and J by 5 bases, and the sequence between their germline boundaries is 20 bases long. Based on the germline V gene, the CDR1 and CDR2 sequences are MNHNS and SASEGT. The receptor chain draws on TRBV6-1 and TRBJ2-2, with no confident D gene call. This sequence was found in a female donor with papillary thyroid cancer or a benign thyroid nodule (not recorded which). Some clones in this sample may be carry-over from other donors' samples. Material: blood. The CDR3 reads CASTMVDSPFTGELFF. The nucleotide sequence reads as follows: TGTGCCAGCACCATGGTAGACTCCCCGTTTACCGGGGAGCTGTTTTTT.